This T cell receptor beta chain originates from a study of blood T cell repertoires in COVID-19. In the study overall: There were acute and convalescent COVID-19 samples, and they came from the United States, Italy and Spain. T cells, B-cell-depleted T cells, or PBMCs provided the cDNA or gDNA that served as material.

In the original processing: Nucleated cell number was recorded as an estimate derived from reference gene primer amplification. Measured with immunoSEQ multiplex PCR; TCRdb has only the in-frame clones, and not every one. V and J calls and clone size are as listed in that table; D and trimming were resolved from the DNA. The sample has under 200,000 clones, roughly 77% seen once. CDR1 is LGHDT and CDR2 is YNNKEL in the germline V gene (reference sequence). The V end lost 4 bases, the J end lost 4 bases, and 13 bases lay between the germline ends. The CDR3 contains 14 residues. This chain joins TRBV3-1 (or the pseudogene TRBV3-2) and TRBJ1-1; tentatively, D is TRBD1 (6 bases). This receptor was obtained from an older man with active or convalescent COVID-19. The sample was peripheral blood. CDR3 sequence reads: CASSPPQGITEAFF. DNA for the CDR3: TGTGCCAGCAGCCCCCCACAGGGAATCACTGAAGCTTTCTTT.